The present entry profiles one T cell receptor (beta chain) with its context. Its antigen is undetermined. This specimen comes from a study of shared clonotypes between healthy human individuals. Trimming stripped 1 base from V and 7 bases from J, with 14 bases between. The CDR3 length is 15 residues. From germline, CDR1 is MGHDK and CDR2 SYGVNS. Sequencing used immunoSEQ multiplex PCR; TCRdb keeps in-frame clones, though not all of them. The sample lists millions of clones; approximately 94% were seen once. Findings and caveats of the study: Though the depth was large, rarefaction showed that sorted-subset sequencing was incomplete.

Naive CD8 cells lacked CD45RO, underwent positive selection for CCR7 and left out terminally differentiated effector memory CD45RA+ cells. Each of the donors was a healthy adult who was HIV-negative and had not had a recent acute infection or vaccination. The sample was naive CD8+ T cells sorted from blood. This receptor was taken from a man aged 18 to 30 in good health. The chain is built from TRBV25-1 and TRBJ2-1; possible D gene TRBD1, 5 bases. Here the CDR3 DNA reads TGTGCCAGCAGTGAATCAAAAGGCAGGGCTAATGAGCAGTTCTTC. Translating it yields CASSESKGRANEQFF. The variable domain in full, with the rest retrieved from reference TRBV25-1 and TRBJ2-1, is EADIYQTPRYLVIGTGKKITLECSQTMGHDKMYWYQQDPGMELHLIHYSYGVNSTEKGDLSSESTVSRIRTEHFPLTLESARPSHTSQYLCASSESKGRANEQFFGPGTRLTVL.